Presented here are 18 T cell receptor beta chains from one specimen sequenced in a study of shared clonotypes between healthy human individuals. The method was immunoSEQ multiplex PCR; TCRdb's version includes in-frame clones alone and lacks a portion of them. The data contain a few million clones, around 90% of them singletons. What was sequenced was naive CD4+ T cells from PBMCs. Subset denoted: CD45RA+ positively selected. These receptors were taken from a man aged 18 to 30 in good health. Some clones in this sample may be carry-over from other donors' samples.

This sequence joins TRBV11-2 and TRBJ2-3, with TRBD2 identical over 13 bases. The germline CDR1 and CDR2 sequences are SGHAT and FQNNGV. The length of the CDR3 is 16 residues. After removal of 4 bases from V and 10 bases from J, the junction contained 11 bases not matched to a gene. CDR3 region: CASSSGLAGPRSPQYF. The CDR3 DNA reads as TGTGCCAGCAGCTCGGGACTAGCGGGACCGAGGTCCCCGCAGTATTTT.

The chain couples TRBV7-2 to TRBJ2-5, with 8 bases fitting TRBD2. This CDR3 is built from 15 residues. In germline, CDR1 is SGHTA, CDR2 FQGNSA. V lost 5 bases, J lost 7 bases, and 12 bases stayed unmatched. The chain's CDR3 is CASSPPAQSGGTQYF. In DNA, the CDR3 is TGTGCCAGCAGCCCCCCGGCCCAAAGCGGGGGGACCCAGTACTTC.

The chain carries TRBV7-2 and TRBJ1-1, with 10 positions matching TRBD1. This CDR3 region has 13 residues. V gave up 5 bases and J gave up 4 bases; unmatched junction bases: 1. Germline lookup yields CDR1 SGHTA and CDR2 FQGNSA. This chain's CDR3 is CASSGDRGTEAFF. CDR3 DNA sequence: TGTGCCAGCAGCGGGGACAGGGGCACTGAAGCTTTCTTT.

The chain employs TRBV4-3 and TRBJ1-4; D perhaps matches TRBD1 (6 bases). The CDR3 runs to 15 residues. Trimming left V 0 bases short and J 7 bases short, with 12 bases between. The V gene's germline CDR1 is LGHNA and CDR2 YSLEER. Here the CDR3 reads CASSQETGRGEKLFF. The CDR3 DNA reads as TGCGCCAGCAGCCAAGAAACAGGGAGGGGTGAAAAACTGTTTTTT.

CDR3 amino acids: CASSAGLAHTGELFF. The CDR3 nucleotides are TGTGCCAGCAGCGCGGGACTAGCGCACACCGGGGAGCTGTTTTTT. This sequence joins TRBV13 and TRBJ2-2, with 10 bases aligning to TRBD2. Trimming removed 5 bases from V and 3 bases from J; junction bases left unmatched: 3. Germline CDR1 and CDR2: PRHDT and FYEKMQ (reference sequence). The CDR3 contains 15 residues.

The chain employs TRBV29-1 and TRBJ2-7; 10 bases are shared with TRBD2. Per the germline V gene, CDR1 is SQVTM and CDR2 is ANQGSEA. The CDR3 is made up of 10 amino acids. Losses at the gene ends were 7 bases for V and 9 bases for J; bases not matched to a gene: 3. In DNA form, the CDR3 reads TGCAGCGGGGGGACTAGCGTGCAGTACTTC. Its protein is CSGGTSVQYF.

To note about this clone: This specimen includes other DNA sequences encoding the same CDR3. V and J are TRBV5-6 and TRBJ2-5; D may be TRBD1 (7 bases). The CDR3 has 14 amino acids. The V gene's germline CDR1 is SGHDT and CDR2 YYEEEE. V was trimmed by 4 bases and J by 2 bases, leaving 12 bases between them. The CDR3 spells CASSRGTEQETQYF. The CDR3, as DNA: TGTGCCAGCAGCCGCGGGACAGAGCAAGAGACCCAGTACTTC.

With regard to this clone: Other nucleotide sequences from this sample produce the same CDR3. The gene calls are TRBV18 and TRBJ1-2; TRBD1 matches 7 bases. Per the germline V gene, CDR1 is KGHSH and CDR2 is LQKENI. The CDR3 contains 14 residues. Germline trimming cut 6 bases from V and 3 bases from J; bases unmatched to any gene: 7. This chain's CDR3 is CASSPGGGDYGYTF. The CDR3 nucleotides read TGTGCCAGCTCTCCAGGGGGAGGTGACTATGGCTACACCTTC.

The V and J genes are TRBV28 and TRBJ1-4; D may be TRBD1 (5 bases). This CDR3 is 17 amino acids long. The ends were cut back, 6 bases at V and 0 bases at J, with 17 bases in the middle. Germline-derived CDR1 and CDR2 are MDHEN and SYDVKM. The CDR3 sequence is CASRGHSHRTTNEKLFF. The CDR3 nucleotides are TGTGCCAGCAGGGGCCACTCACACAGGACAACTAATGAAAAACTGTTTTTT.

The CDR3 DNA reads as TGTGCCAGCAGCTCGGGACCGATCACCGGGGAGCTGTTTTTT. This gives the protein CASSSGPITGELFF. The rearrangement joins TRBV7-3 to TRBJ2-2, with D perhaps matching TRBD1 or TRBD2 (5 bases each). V was shortened by 4 bases and J by 4 bases, with 10 bases between the two germline ends. Germline V gene data show CDR1 as SGHTA and CDR2 as FQGTGA. The CDR3 runs 14 residues.

CDR3 nucleotide sequence: TGTGCCAGCAGGGGGAGACAGGGGCTTTACGAGCAGTACTTC. Protein product: CASRGRQGLYEQYF. This rearrangement joins TRBV28 to TRBJ2-7; 8 bases are a match to TRBD1. V lost 6 bases and J lost 4; bases outside the gene matches: 8. Germline V gene data show CDR1 as MDHEN and CDR2 as SYDVKM. The CDR3 is 14 amino acids.

This chain joins TRBV7-2 and TRBJ2-3; D not certain. The CDR3 sequence is 11 residues long. The germline V and J ends were trimmed by 3 bases and 8 bases, with 6 bases remaining between them. Germline loops: CDR1 SGHTA, CDR2 FQGNSA. The CDR3 region has the DNA TGTGCCAGCAGCTTCAGTGTTACGCAGTATTTT. This sequence encodes CASSFSVTQYF.

V gene TRBV6-5 combines with J gene TRBJ2-1; D unclear. Germline loops: CDR1 MNHEY, CDR2 SVGAGI. V was trimmed by 2 bases and J by 1 base, leaving 3 bases between them. The CDR3 length is 13 residues. CDR3 loop: CASSYPSYNEQFF. The CDR3 nucleotides read TGTGCCAGCAGTTACCCTTCCTACAATGAGCAGTTCTTC.

This clone was picked up a small number of times. The chain combines TRBV27 with TRBJ2-3; D may be TRBD1 or TRBD2 (5 bases each). V was shortened by 5 bases and J by 1 base, with 10 bases between the two germline ends. Germline lookup yields CDR1 MNHEY and CDR2 SMNVEV (reference sequence). The CDR3 loop spans 14 amino acids. The DNA for the CDR3 is TGTGCCAGCAGTCACTGGGACGGCACAGATACGCAGTATTTT. Protein product: CASSHWDGTDTQYF.

The rearrangement joins TRBV6-1 to TRBJ2-7; D might be TRBD1 (6 bases). CDR1 MNHNS and CDR2 SASEGT come from the germline V gene. The CDR3 spans 20 residues. V was clipped by 1 base and J by 1 base, with 26 bases between them. In DNA form, the CDR3 reads TGTGCCAGCAGTGAAGTTGAGTGGTTATACAGTCTAGGGGGATCCTACGAGCAGTACTTC. It encodes CASSEVEWLYSLGGSYEQYF.

Concerning this clone: Other DNA sequences of this sample code for an identical CDR3. This chain uses TRBV5-1 with TRBJ2-7; D unclear. Per germline, CDR1 SGHRS and CDR2 YFSETQ. This CDR3 is built from 14 residues. Trimming stripped 4 bases from V and 2 bases from J, with 13 bases between. CDR3 DNA: TGCGCCAGCAGCCCCCCCGGGCCAACCTACGAGCAGTACTTC. Translating gives CASSPPGPTYEQYF.

CDR3 DNA sequence: TGTGCCAGCGCTAACCGTAACGTCCAGCCCCAGCATTTT. Residues: CASANRNVQPQHF. The chain combines TRBV6-1 with TRBJ1-5; no reliable D call. V dropped 8 bases and J dropped 7 bases, with 15 bases sitting between them. The CDR3 sequence is 13 residues long. CDR1 and CDR2 from the germline V gene are MNHNS and SASEGT.

The chain links TRBV21-1 to TRBJ2-7; the DNA was not compared with TRBD2, the D call given in the table. TRBV21-1 is labeled a pseudogene. There are 16 residues in the CDR3. The CDR3 DNA reads as TGTGCCAGCAGCCCCGGCCCCCGGGAGCGAGCTTACGAGCAGTACTTC. Its protein is CASSPGPRERAYEQYF.